This T cell receptor (beta chain) was sequenced in a study of cytomegalovirus exposure and HLA in healthy donors (dated by TCRdb to 2017 to 2019). Regarding the complete study: An earlier analysis of fewer than 750 of the donors reported about 300 Gb of sequence data and 95 million to 130 million unique TCR beta sequences obtained from about 180 million T cells. About 300 gigabases of sequencing data and roughly 80 million unique TCR sequences made up an early release that covered some 640 HLA-typed donors. Of the approximately 370 genotyped donors, over 80% were placed in the genetic ancestry cluster associated with self-reported Caucasian donors. The study aimed to test whether cataloging public T cell receptors could reveal signatures of past pathogen exposure. The study profiled the T cell repertoires of 500 to 800 subjects by immunosequencing and related them to cytomegalovirus serostatus. Besides the first cohort of approximately 710 subjects, a separate validation cohort made up of 120 or so different subjects was used. High-throughput TCR immunosequencing, statistical association of individual TCRs with disease status, and machine learning were combined to predict cytomegalovirus infection status. To study patterns of TCR occurrence, a later analysis re-analyzed previously published TCR beta repertoires from 666 donors and added high-resolution HLA genotyping. In the later analysis, no new phenotypic data were used to find candidate immune exposures; instead, reliance was placed on TCR beta sequences and their occurrence across donors. An earlier analysis of around 540 of the donors applied high-throughput TCR beta sequencing to assess whether each TCR beta V gene segment acted as functional or pseudogenic. Alongside the repertoire data, information on donor age, sex, ethnicity and CMV serostatus was compiled. A later genetic analysis took genome-wide SNP genotypes for about 65% of the 666 donors and used that subset as a discovery cohort. Every repertoire in the discovery cohort had been generated on one and the same sequencing platform. Class I and class II HLA loci were covered by the typing at four-digit resolution. The number of typed donors differed by locus: about 620-640 for A, B, C, DRB1 and DQB1; 500 to 550 for DQA1; some 610 for DPA1; and 400 to 480 for DPB1. Because of strong linkage in the cohort, 5 or 6 DR-DQ haplotypes were treated as single units for association and clustering. On average, 235,054 unique TCR beta nucleotide sequences were sequenced per donor among a few hundred genotyped donors of the cohort, with 15% to 20% of those sequences being non-productive.

With regard to this clone: Its antigen remains unidentified. Base qualities were left out, and no much larger clone turns up one base away.

The germline V gene specifies SGHDN as CDR1 and FVKESK as CDR2. From its cysteine to its phenylalanine, the CDR3 spans 13 amino acids. The kept DNA is CDR3 alone, 39 bases in frame from the first base. The V end loses 3 bases and the J end loses 3 bases, and a stretch of 8 bases separates them. In total, approximately 610 healthy bone marrow donors made up the cohort. Cohort members were all nominally healthy when sampled, although unrecorded immune exposures were likely present. The donor tested CMV seropositive and was one of the 289 seropositive cohort members. Each donor provided a peripheral blood sample, and peripheral blood mononuclear cells were used for TCR beta sequencing. Genomic DNA extraction from the blood cell samples was performed with the Qiagen DNeasy Blood Extraction Kit. Receptor amplification or capture employed the immunoSEQ multiplex PCR assay. For the multiplex PCR, a mixture combining 60 forward primers for TCR Vbeta segments and 13 reverse primers for TCR Jbeta segments was used. The CDR3 region of rearranged TCR beta genes was amplified from genomic DNA with a multiplex PCR assay. The Illumina HiSeq System was used to sequence the amplified TCR beta libraries as 87-base-pair reads. The authors' pipeline ran thus. Across the roughly 700 repertoires, a later analysis counted around 80 million unique TCR beta chains, 9.5 million to 13 million of which were shared by at least two donors. To remove PCR and sequencing errors, raw reads were error-corrected and collapsed into unique sequences using a nearest-neighbor algorithm that merged closely related sequences. CDR3 sequences were aligned to IMGT reference sequences to assign V, D and J gene segments. Each retained sequence needed at least a six-nucleotide match to both a V gene segment and a J gene segment. Rearrangements were classified as productive when the CDR3 lacked stop codons and remained in frame with V and J, and all other rearrangements were classified as non-productive. Following IMGT convention, CDR3 was defined as the stretch from the second conserved V-encoded cysteine up to the conserved J-encoded phenylalanine. In an earlier analysis of around 600 of the donors, sequences lacking an unambiguous match to a single V gene segment were excluded. An earlier analysis of 587 of the donors called V segments functional above 56.7% productive rearrangements and segregating when the between-donor standard deviation exceeded 5%. A statistical classification framework was built for diagnosing cytomegalovirus status from the catalog of TCR beta chain sequences. A later analysis assigned V and J genes by comparing TCR nucleotide sequences with IMGT/GENE-DB human TR gene sequences. In a later analysis, CDR3 sequences and most-parsimonious VDJ recombination scenarios were assigned using the TCRdist pipeline. In a later analysis, each TCR beta chain was defined by its CDR3 amino acid sequence together with its V-gene family, and reads lacking a unique V-gene family were excluded. As a way to deal with suspected cross-contamination and a sequencing artifact, a later analysis dropped more than 500 nucleotide sequences that were highly shared and had low generation probability. For each public chain, a later analysis derived a clonal expansion index from normalized ranks of inferred template counts within each repertoire. In a later analysis, generation probabilities were computed with a VDJ recombination model fitted to out-of-frame rearrangements, and the resulting probabilities were checked against IGoR. Hypergeometric tests were used in a later analysis to score TCR-TCR, TCR-HLA and TCR-CMV co-occurrence, with a repertoire-size bias correction applied to the TCR pairs. In a later analysis, false discovery rates were estimated by permuting HLA or CMV assignments 20 times. In a later analysis, co-occurring TCRs were grouped with DBSCAN, and TCRdist sequence similarity was added when clustering was performed within HLA-allele-positive subsets. Repertoires with fewer than 30,000 or more than 120,000 public chains, plus five repertoires with anomalous nucleotide sharing, were excluded from co-occurrence clustering. The clones in this table, taken by TCRdb from immuneACCESS, are in-frame only. Not every clone is retained; where verified, under half of the shortfall comes from an unresolved V gene, and the cause of the rest is unknown. The V and J calls and clone size were taken over from that table, and D and trimming were inferred from the DNA. The sample includes about 140,000 clones, with approximately 80% observed a single time. The ten largest clonotypes hold approximately 1.5% of the sample.

The paper's findings and limits, for the study overall: In the study, roughly 160 TCR beta chains were listed as associated with cytomegalovirus. Because HLA typing was unavailable for some donors at each locus, only the typed subset was used in association tests. This cohort had only TCR beta chains sequenced, and the lack of alpha or paired-chain data limited which features could be detected. A cluster of highly shared sequence variants was judged likely to be a technical artifact of the sequencing pipeline. Compared with equally common non-associated chains, HLA-associated TCR beta chains in a later analysis were more clonally expanded and had lower generation probabilities. The classifier was reported to diagnose cytomegalovirus status with high specificity and sensitivity in both the original cohort and the validation cohort. In an earlier analysis of around 600 of the donors, most TCR beta V segments were observed in productive rearrangements about 90% or about 30% of the time, broadly matching IMGT annotations. Immune exposure information for the cohort was limited to CMV serostatus. While some public TCRs were present in many individuals, most TCR sequences turned up only very rarely across donors. Because counts were too low, more than 15 rarely observed V segments, including chromosome 9 orphons, were excluded from the earlier analysis of around 590 of the donors. Specific HLA alleles were associated with 18,000 or so TCR beta sequences at a false discovery rate of 0.05 in a later analysis. A further reported finding was that TCR beta sequences accurately predicted the HLA-A and HLA-B alleles for most subjects in the first cohort. In a later analysis, several top co-occurrence clusters were reported to appear linked to parvovirus B19, influenza, CMV and Epstein-Barr virus. In a later analysis, TCR association rates were found to vary across HLA loci, with the most associated TCRs seen for DRB1 alleles and the fewest for HLA-C alleles. Correlated functional status among segregating V segments might be attributable to linkage disequilibrium, but an unknown experimental factor could not be ruled out. Most CMV-associated TCR beta chains appeared to be HLA-restricted in a later analysis, and the HLA associations seemed to be driven largely by CMV exposure. A few of the identified cytomegalovirus-associated TCR beta chains were confirmed in vitro to be specific for cytomegalovirus antigens. In a later genetic analysis, fewer N-insertions in productive TCRs were reported among donors in an Asian-associated ancestry cluster than the approximately 630-donor mean. Strong co-occurrence of HLA alleles, especially DR and DQ, made assigning TCR associations to individual alleles difficult. Presence/absence analyses assumed roughly uniform sequencing depth across donors, an assumption that may not hold. It was suggested by the authors that the approach could potentially be generalized to other disease states and immunological phenotypes. In a later genetic analysis, a missense DCLRE1C variant was associated with V-gene and J-gene trimming of TCR beta chains, and the association was replicated in an independent cohort. Some IMGT-functional V segments, including TRBV6-2 and TRBV6-3, could not be distinguished by the 87-base-pair reads and were therefore excluded.

The clonotype was recovered from a man aged 25-40 years in good health and CMV-seropositive. Recombination joined TRBV14 with TRBJ1-1; the D gene cannot be named for sure. Sequencing input: PBMCs. The nucleotide sequence is given as TGTGCCAGCAGCCAGCACCGGGACACTGAAGCTTTCTTT. It encodes CASSQHRDTEAFF.